This T cell receptor (beta chain) was sequenced for a study of circulating tumor DNA in untreated peripheral T-cell lymphoma. Regarding the study as a whole: Tumor-specific clonotypes were found in roughly three quarters of patients.

CDR3 size: 15 residues. Trimming cost V 0 bases and J 4 bases, with 9 bases left between them. Germline loops: CDR1 SGHNT, CDR2 YENEEA. The method was immunoSEQ multiplex PCR; TCRdb's version includes in-frame clones alone and lacks a portion of them. This sample has approximately 6,800 clones, with 60% to 80% found just once. The tumor tissue sample was taken at baseline before any treatment. As for this clone: No antigen is known for it.

The chain combines TRBV11-3 with TRBJ2-2; the D is unclear. The sequence was collected from a human donor with peripheral T-cell lymphoma. The sample taken for sequencing was tumor tissue. This CDR3 is CASSLESLGTGELFF. The CDR3 DNA follows: TGTGCCAGCAGCTTAGAATCCCTAGGCACCGGGGAGCTGTTTTTT.